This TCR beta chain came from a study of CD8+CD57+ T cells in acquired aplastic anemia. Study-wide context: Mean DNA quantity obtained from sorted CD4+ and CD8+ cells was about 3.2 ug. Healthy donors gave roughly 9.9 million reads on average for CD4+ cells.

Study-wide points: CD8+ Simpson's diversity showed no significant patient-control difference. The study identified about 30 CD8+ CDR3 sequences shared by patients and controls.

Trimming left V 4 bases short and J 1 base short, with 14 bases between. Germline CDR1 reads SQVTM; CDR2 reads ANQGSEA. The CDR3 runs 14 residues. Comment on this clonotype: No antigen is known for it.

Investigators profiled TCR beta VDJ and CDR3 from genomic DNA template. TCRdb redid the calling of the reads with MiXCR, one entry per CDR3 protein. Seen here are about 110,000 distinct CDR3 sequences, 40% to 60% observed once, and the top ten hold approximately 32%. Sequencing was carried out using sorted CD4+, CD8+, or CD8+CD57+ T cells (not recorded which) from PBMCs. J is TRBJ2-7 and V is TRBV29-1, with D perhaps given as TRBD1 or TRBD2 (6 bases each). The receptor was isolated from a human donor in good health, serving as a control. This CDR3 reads CSVVPGDISYEQYF. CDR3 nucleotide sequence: TGCAGCGTTGTTCCGGGGGACATATCCTACGAGCAGTACTTC.